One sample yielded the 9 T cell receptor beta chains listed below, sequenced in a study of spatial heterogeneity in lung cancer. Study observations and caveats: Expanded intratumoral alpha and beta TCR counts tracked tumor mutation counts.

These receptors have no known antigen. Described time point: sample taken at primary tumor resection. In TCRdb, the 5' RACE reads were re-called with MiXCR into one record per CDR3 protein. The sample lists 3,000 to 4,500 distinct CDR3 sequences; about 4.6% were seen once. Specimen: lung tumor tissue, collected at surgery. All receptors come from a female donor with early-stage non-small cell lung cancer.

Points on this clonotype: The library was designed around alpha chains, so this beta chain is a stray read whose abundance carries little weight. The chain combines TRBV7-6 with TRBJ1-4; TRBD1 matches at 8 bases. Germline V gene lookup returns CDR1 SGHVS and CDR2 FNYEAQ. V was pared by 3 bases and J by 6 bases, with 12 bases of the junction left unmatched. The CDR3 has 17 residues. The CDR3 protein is CASSFVAGGGGDEKLFF. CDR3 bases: TGTGCCAGCAGCTTCGTCGCAGGGGGCGGAGGGGATGAAAAACTGTTTTTT.

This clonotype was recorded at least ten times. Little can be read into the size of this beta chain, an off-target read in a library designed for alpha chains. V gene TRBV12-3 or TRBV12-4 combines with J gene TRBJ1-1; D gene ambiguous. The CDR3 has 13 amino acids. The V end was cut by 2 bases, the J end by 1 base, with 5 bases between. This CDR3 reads CASSLRRNTEAFF. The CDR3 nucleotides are TGTGCCAGCAGTTTAAGAAGGAACACTGAAGCTTTCTTT.

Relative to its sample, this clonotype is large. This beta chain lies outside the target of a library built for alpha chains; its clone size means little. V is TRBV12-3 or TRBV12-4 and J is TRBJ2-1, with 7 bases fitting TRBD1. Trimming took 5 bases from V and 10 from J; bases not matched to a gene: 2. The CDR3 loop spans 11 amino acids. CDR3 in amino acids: CASSTGAEQFF. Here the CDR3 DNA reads TGTGCCAGCAGTACAGGGGCGGAGCAGTTCTTC.

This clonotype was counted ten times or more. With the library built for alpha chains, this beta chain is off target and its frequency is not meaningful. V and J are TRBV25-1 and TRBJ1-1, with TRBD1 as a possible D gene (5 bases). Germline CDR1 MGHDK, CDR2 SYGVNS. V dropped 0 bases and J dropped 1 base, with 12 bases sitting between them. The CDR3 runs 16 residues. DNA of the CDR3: TGTGCCAGCAGTGAATATACCGGGACCCGGAACACTGAAGCTTTCTTT. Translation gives CASSEYTGTRNTEAFF. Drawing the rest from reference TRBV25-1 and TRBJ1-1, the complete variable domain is EADIYQTPRYLVIGTGKKITLECSQTMGHDKMYWYQQDPGMELHLIHYSYGVNSTEKGDLSSESTVSRIRTEHFPLTLESARPSHTSQYLCASSEYTGTRNTEAFFGQGTRLTVV.

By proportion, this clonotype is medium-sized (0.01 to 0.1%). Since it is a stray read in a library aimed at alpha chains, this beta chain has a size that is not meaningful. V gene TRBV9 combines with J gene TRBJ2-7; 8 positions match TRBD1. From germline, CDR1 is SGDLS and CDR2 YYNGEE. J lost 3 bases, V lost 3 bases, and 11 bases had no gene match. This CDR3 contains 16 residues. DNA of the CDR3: TGTGCCAGCAGCGCCTCTTTCAGGGGGCGCTTCTACGAGCAGTACGTC. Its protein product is CASSASFRGRFYEQYV.

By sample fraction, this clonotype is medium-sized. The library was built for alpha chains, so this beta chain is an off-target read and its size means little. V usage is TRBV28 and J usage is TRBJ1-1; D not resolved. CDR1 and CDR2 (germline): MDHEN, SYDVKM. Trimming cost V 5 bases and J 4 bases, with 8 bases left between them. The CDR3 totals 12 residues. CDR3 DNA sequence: TGTGCCAGCAGTCAGCGGCCCACTGAAGCTTTCTTT. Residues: CASSQRPTEAFF.

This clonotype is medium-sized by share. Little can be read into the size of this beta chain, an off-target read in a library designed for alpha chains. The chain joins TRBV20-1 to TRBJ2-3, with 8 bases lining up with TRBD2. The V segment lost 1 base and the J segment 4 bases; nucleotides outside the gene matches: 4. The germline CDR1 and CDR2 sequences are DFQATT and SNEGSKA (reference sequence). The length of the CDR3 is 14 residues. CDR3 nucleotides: TGCAGTGCTAGAGTAGCGGGGTATGCAGATACGCAGTATTTT. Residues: CSARVAGYADTQYF.

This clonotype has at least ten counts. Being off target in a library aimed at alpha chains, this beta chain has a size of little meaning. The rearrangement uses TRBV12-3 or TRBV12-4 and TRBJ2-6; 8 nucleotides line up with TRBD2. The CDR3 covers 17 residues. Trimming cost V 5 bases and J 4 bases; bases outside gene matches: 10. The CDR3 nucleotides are TGTGCCAGCAGTCCTCAACGGGAGGGGCGAGGGGCCAACGTCCTGACTTTC. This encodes CASSPQREGRGANVLTF.

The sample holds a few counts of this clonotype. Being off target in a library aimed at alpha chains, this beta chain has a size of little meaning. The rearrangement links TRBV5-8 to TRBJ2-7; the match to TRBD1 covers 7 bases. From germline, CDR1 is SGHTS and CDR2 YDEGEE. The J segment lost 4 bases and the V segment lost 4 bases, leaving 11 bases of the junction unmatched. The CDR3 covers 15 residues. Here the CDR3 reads CASSRNTDRAYEQYF. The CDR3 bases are TGTGCCAGCAGCCGAAATACCGACAGGGCTTACGAGCAGTACTTC.